Listed here are 26 T cell receptor beta chains from one sample, sequenced in a study of T cell repertoires in cytomegalovirus infection. From the reads, TCRdb called clonotypes with MiXCR, one entry per CDR3 protein. The sample shows 600,000 to 700,000 distinct CDR3 sequences, 30% to 40% of them seen only once. These receptors are not linked to any known antigen. This specimen was cultured PBMCs, taken from culture after CMV antigen stimulation. The receptor source for this set is a human donor in good health (CMV status not recorded). Some clones in this sample may be carry-over from other donors' samples.

The chain links TRBV7-6 to TRBJ2-1, with TRBD2 identical over 9 bases. Per germline, CDR1 SGHVS and CDR2 FNYEAQ. Germline trimming cut 4 bases from V and 0 bases from J; bases unmatched to any gene: 4. The CDR3 length is 16 residues. Here the CDR3 reads CASSSTTSGSYNEQFF. The CDR3 DNA reads TGTGCCAGCAGCTCAACGACTAGCGGCTCCTACAATGAGCAGTTCTTC.

In regard to this clonotype: One end of the junction fails to match germline, which may point to a read error. The gene calls are TRBV6-5 and TRBJ1-6; D gene uncertain. Germline V gene data show CDR1 as MNHEY and CDR2 as SVGAGI. CDR3 length: 17 residues. The chain's CDR3 is CASSYSPRPGRTSPLPF. Written as DNA, the CDR3 is TGTGCCAGCAGTTACTCCCCTCGCCCAGGACGGACGTCACCCCTCCCCTTT.

This clonotype was detected a few times. The genes are TRBV7-9 and TRBJ1-1, with D hard to call. Per germline, CDR1 SEHNR and CDR2 FQNEAQ (reference sequence). V was pared by 5 bases and J by 1 base, with 11 bases between. The CDR3 contains 14 residues. CDR3 sequence reads: CASSPNGPNTEAFF. The CDR3 DNA reads as TGTGCCAGCAGCCCGAACGGACCGAACACTGAAGCTTTCTTT.

The sample holds one count of this clonotype. The chain employs TRBV20-1 and TRBJ1-2; TRBD1 might be the D (6 bases). Trimming removed 0 bases at V and 4 bases at J, with 12 bases between. Germline V gives CDR1 DFQATT, CDR2 SNEGSKA (reference sequence). This CDR3 comprises 14 residues. Here the CDR3 DNA reads TGCAGTGCTAGAGAACAGGGTCGGGGCTATGGCTACACCTTC. It codes for CSAREQGRGYGYTF.

This clonotype has a handful of counts. The rearrangement uses TRBV23-1 and TRBJ1-5, with a tentative D call TRBD1 (5 bases). TRBV23-1 is an ORF; its function is uncertain. V lost 1 base and J 1 base, leaving 14 bases between the germline ends. This CDR3 spans 17 amino acids. CDR3 nucleotides: TGCGCCAGCAGTCAATGGGGCCGGGGCCCAAGCAATCAGCCCCAGCATTTT. This encodes CASSQWGRGPSNQPQHF.

This chain links TRBV5-5 with TRBJ2-1; 12 bases agree with TRBD2. Germline values: CDR1 SGHKS, CDR2 YYEKEE (reference sequence). The CDR3 runs 18 residues. V was pared by 4 bases and J by 4 bases, with 12 bases of the junction left unmatched. This CDR3 is CASSPRRLTSGSYNEQFF. In nucleotides, the CDR3 is TGTGCCAGCAGCCCTAGAAGACTGACTAGCGGGAGTTACAATGAGCAGTTCTTC.

This clonotype was counted once. This sequence joins TRBV15 and TRBJ1-5, with D unresolved. This CDR3 is built from 15 residues. The V gene lost 0 bases and the J gene lost 7 bases, with 13 bases spanning the gap. Per the germline V gene, CDR1 is LNHNV and CDR2 is YYDKDF (reference sequence). The CDR3 loop is CATSRDLWAGQPQHF. The CDR3 bases are TGTGCCACCAGCAGAGATCTCTGGGCAGGCCAGCCCCAGCATTTT.

This chain uses TRBV28 with TRBJ1-3, with D uncertain. CDR3 length: 14 residues. V was trimmed by 3 bases and J by 4 bases, leaving 10 bases between them. Germline V gene data show CDR1 as MDHEN and CDR2 as SYDVKM. CDR3 region: CASSFVRKGNTIYF. The CDR3 DNA reads as TGTGCCAGCAGTTTCGTCCGAAAAGGAAACACCATATATTTT.

This chain uses TRBV5-1 with TRBJ2-5, with 9 nucleotides matching TRBD2. Germline CDR1 and CDR2: SGHRS and YFSETQ. Trimming cost V 5 bases and J 1 base; bases outside gene matches: 9. This CDR3 comprises 16 residues. The CDR3 here is CASRTGSSGVQETQYF. Written as DNA, the CDR3 is TGCGCCAGCAGGACAGGGTCTAGCGGGGTCCAAGAGACCCAGTACTTC.

The chain uses TRBV6-2 or TRBV6-3 and TRBJ1-1; 8 bases map to TRBD1. The germline CDR1 and CDR2 sequences are MNHEY and SVGEGT. The CDR3 covers 15 residues. Trimming took 0 bases from V and 5 from J; bases not matched to a gene: 5. The CDR3 loop reads CASSYSGQVSTEAFF. For the CDR3, the DNA is TGTGCCAGCAGTTACTCGGGACAGGTGTCAACTGAAGCTTTCTTT.

This clonotype was picked up many times. J is TRBJ2-5 and V is TRBV7-2; 10 bases agree with TRBD2. CDR3 length: 18 amino acids. The trim removed 2 bases at V and 1 base at J, leaving 10 bases unmatched. Looked up from germline, CDR1 is SGHTA and CDR2 is FQGNSA. DNA for the CDR3: TGTGCCAGCAGCTTACGCCCCCCAGCTAGCGGGGGCCAAGAGACCCAGTACTTC. This encodes CASSLRPPASGGQETQYF.

This clonotype was detected a few times. The chain joins TRBV7-2 to TRBJ2-1; 8 nucleotides agree with TRBD2. The CDR3 runs 17 residues. The germline V gene encodes CDR1 SGHTA and CDR2 FQGNSA. V dropped 1 base and J dropped 8; count of bases not matched to a gene: 13. The CDR3 spells CASSLVVGLDPNDEQFF. The CDR3, as DNA: TGTGCCAGCAGCTTAGTGGTGGGACTAGACCCCAACGATGAGCAGTTCTTC.

This clonotype has just a few counts. This chain connects TRBV6-1 to TRBJ2-2; D gene uncertain. V was cut by 7 bases and J by 1 base, with 10 bases left in between. This CDR3 is 14 amino acids long. Germline CDR1 and CDR2: MNHNS and SASEGT. The CDR3 here is CASTLIGNTGELFF. In DNA form, the CDR3 reads TGTGCCAGCACCCTGATAGGGAACACCGGGGAGCTGTTTTTT.

The J gene is TRBJ2-1, the V gene TRBV12-3 or TRBV12-4, with 10 bases matching TRBD2. The CDR3 length is 15 residues. V lost 6 bases, J lost 5 bases, and 7 bases stayed unmatched. This chain's CDR3 is CASRALAGADNEQFF. The CDR3, as DNA: TGTGCCAGCAGGGCCCTAGCGGGAGCGGACAATGAGCAGTTCTTC.

This clonotype was detected ten times or more. The CDR3 DNA follows: TGTGCCAGCAGCTTAGTCATCGGGGCAGGCACAGATACGCAGTATTTT. This translates into CASSLVIGAGTDTQYF. The V gene is TRBV7-2, the J gene TRBJ2-3; perhaps D is TRBD1 or TRBD2 (5 bases each). The CDR3 has 16 residues. Germline loops: CDR1 SGHTA, CDR2 FQGNSA. V was clipped by 1 base and J by 1 base, with 12 bases between them.

The rearrangement uses TRBV7-9 and TRBJ2-5, with 11 bases matching TRBD2. Per germline, CDR1 SEHNR and CDR2 FQNEAQ (reference sequence). The CDR3 runs 15 residues. V shed 7 bases and J 5 bases; nucleotides not matched to a gene: 9. CDR3 coding DNA: TGTGCCAGCAATTTCGGACTAGCGGGTAGGGAGACCCAGTACTTC. Translated, it gives CASNFGLAGRETQYF. The full variable domain, in which reference TRBV7-9 and TRBJ2-5 provide the parts outside the CDR3, is DTGVSQNPRHKITKRGQNVTFRCDPISEHNRLYWYRQTLGQGPEFLTYFQNEAQLEKSRLLSDRFSAERPKGSFSTLEIQRTEQGDSAMYLCASNFGLAGRETQYFGPGTRLLVL.

The sample holds many counts of this clonotype. The gene calls are TRBV7-2 and TRBJ1-5, with no clear D. Germline CDR1 and CDR2: SGHTA and FQGNSA. The V end was cut by 5 bases, the J end by 7 bases, with 21 bases between. This CDR3 region has 16 residues. CDR3 coding DNA: TGTGCCAGCAGCAAAAGGACGCCTGGAGGTGGACAGCCCCAGCATTTT. Protein sequence: CASSKRTPGGGQPQHF.

The chain is built from TRBV13 and TRBJ2-5, with TRBD2 identical over 7 bases. The CDR3 is 17 residues long. Germline V gene data show CDR1 as PRHDT and CDR2 as FYEKMQ (reference sequence). With V trimmed by 2 bases and J by 2 bases, 11 bases remained unmatched. The chain's CDR3 is CASSLRFQRGFQETQYF. DNA for the CDR3: TGTGCCAGCAGCTTACGGTTCCAGCGGGGTTTTCAAGAGACCCAGTACTTC.

In this sample, this clonotype turned up many times. The genes are TRBV7-6 and TRBJ2-1; possibly TRBD2 for D (5 bases). V gave up 5 bases and J gave up 8 bases, with 10 bases separating them. CDR3 length: 12 residues. CDR1 and CDR2 from the germline V gene are SGHVS and FNYEAQ. The chain's CDR3 is CASSPAGDEQFF. Written as DNA, the CDR3 is TGTGCCAGCAGCCCGGCGGGTGATGAGCAGTTCTTC.

The chain links TRBV7-9 to TRBJ2-7; D is possibly TRBD1 or TRBD2 (5 bases each). The V end lost 6 bases, the J end lost 4 bases, and 22 bases lay between the germline ends. Germline V gene sequence: CDR1 SEHNR, CDR2 FQNEAQ (reference sequence). The CDR3 has 16 residues. CDR3 nucleotides: TGTGCCAGCAGTCTGCCCGGGCCAGAGGGACGTTACGAGCAGTACTTC. It codes for CASSLPGPEGRYEQYF. Looking up the rest from reference TRBV7-9 and TRBJ2-7 gives the full variable domain: DTGVSQNPRHKITKRGQNVTFRCDPISEHNRLYWYRQTLGQGPEFLTYFQNEAQLEKSRLLSDRFSAERPKGSFSTLEIQRTEQGDSAMYLCASSLPGPEGRYEQYFGPGTRLTVT.

CDR3 nucleotide sequence: TGTGCCAGCAGCCCGACAGGGCTCGGGGGAAACACCATATATTTT. Translating it yields CASSPTGLGGNTIYF. The J gene is TRBJ1-3, the V gene TRBV7-9; 7 nucleotides line up with TRBD1. The CDR3 is 15 amino acids. V trimming: 5 bases; J trimming: 4 bases; junction bases outside the gene matches: 8. CDR1 and CDR2 from the germline V gene are SEHNR and FQNEAQ (reference sequence).

The chain has TRBV5-1 and TRBJ2-3, with D perhaps TRBD1 or TRBD2 (5 bases each). Germline V lookup: CDR1 SGHRS, CDR2 YFSETQ. The CDR3 runs 15 residues. The V gene lost 5 bases and the J gene lost 0 bases, with 13 bases spanning the gap. The CDR3 here is CASRGLASSTDTQYF. The CDR3 DNA reads as TGCGCCAGCAGGGGGCTAGCATCGAGCACAGATACGCAGTATTTT.

This clonotype has ten or more counts. J is TRBJ2-3 and V is TRBV20-1, with D possibly TRBD2 on 5 matching bases. The CDR3 spans 14 residues. The V end lost 6 bases, the J end lost 4 bases, and 17 bases lay between the germline ends. The germline CDR1 and CDR2 sequences are DFQATT and SNEGSKA (reference sequence). The CDR3 DNA follows: TGCAGTGCCCCCGACTATAGTAGGGCAGATACGCAGTATTTT. Translating it yields CSAPDYSRADTQYF.

This clonotype was detected only a few times. This chain's CDR3 is CASSSPFTASPLHF. The DNA of the CDR3 is TGTGCCAGCAGCTCCCCTTTTACAGCTTCACCCCTCCACTTT. The chain uses TRBV7-6 and TRBJ1-6; D unresolved. The CDR3 is made up of 14 amino acids. Germline CDR1 is SGHVS and CDR2 is FNYEAQ. The V and J ends lost 4 bases and 9 bases respectively, with 13 bases between them.

A few counts support this clonotype. The chain couples TRBV4-1 to TRBJ1-6, with a possible D match to TRBD1 (5 bases). Trimming left V 0 bases short and J 9 bases short, with 15 bases between. This CDR3 spans 16 amino acids. Germline V gene lookup returns CDR1 MGHRA and CDR2 YSYEKL. DNA for the CDR3: TGCGCCAGCAGCCAAGATGGGGGACGGAATGGTTCACCCCTCCACTTT. Amino acid sequence: CASSQDGGRNGSPLHF.

The chain couples TRBV27 to TRBJ1-6; 9 bases line up with TRBD1. The CDR3 runs to 15 residues. Germline CDR1 MNHEY, CDR2 SMNVEV (reference sequence). The V segment lost 6 bases and the J segment 8 bases; nucleotides outside the gene matches: 8. The CDR3 DNA follows: TGTGCCAGCAGATCACACAGGGGGCTGGATTCACCCCTCCACTTT. It specifies CASRSHRGLDSPLHF.